One and the same sample provided the 14 T cell receptor beta chains below, sequenced in a study of sequential checkpoint blockade in melanoma. Specified treatment: randomized to nivolumab then ipilimumab (arm A) or the reverse (arm B). The protocol was immunoSEQ multiplex PCR, while the TCRdb copy is restricted to in-frame clones and leaves out a portion. The sample records over 15,000 clones, 60% to 80% being singletons. Sample: CD8+ T cells sorted from blood (inferred from file names), taken from a patient given nivolumab and ipilimumab in sequence. Receptors were obtained from a human donor with melanoma.

This chain joins TRBV15 and TRBJ1-1; D may be TRBD1 (6 bases). This CDR3 comprises 12 residues. V gave up 5 bases and J gave up 7 bases, with 11 bases separating them. The germline V gene encodes CDR1 LNHNV and CDR2 YYDKDF (reference sequence). The CDR3 spells CATSFGGIEAFF. CDR3 in DNA: TGTGCCACCAGCTTTGGGGGCATTGAAGCTTTCTTT.

J is TRBJ2-7 and V is TRBV5-4; perhaps TRBD2 as D (6 bases). CDR3 length: 14 residues. Germline V lookup: CDR1 SGHNT, CDR2 YYREEE (reference sequence). V was cut by 3 bases and J by 3 bases, with 13 bases left in between. The CDR3 coding sequence is TGTGCCAGCAGCTGGGGAGGAGGGGACTACGAGCAGTACTTC. It is translated as CASSWGGGDYEQYF.

Only a few counts were recorded for this clone. The chain carries TRBV19 and TRBJ2-7; 9 nucleotides agree with TRBD1. CDR3 length equals 19 residues. V shed 2 bases and J 4 bases; nucleotides not matched to a gene: 18. Germline assignment: CDR1 LNHDA and CDR2 SQIVND (reference sequence). The CDR3 loop reads CASSISKLGGTGSKYEQYF. In DNA form, the CDR3 reads TGTGCCAGTAGTATATCTAAACTGGGGGGGACAGGGAGTAAATACGAGCAGTACTTC.

The chain links TRBV7-6 to TRBJ2-7; D remains unclear. This CDR3 has 20 amino acids. CDR1 is SGHVS, CDR2 FNYEAQ, per germline. V shed 5 bases and J shed 1 base, with 30 bases lying between them. CDR3 in amino acids: CASSPFTRGRLDGRSYEQYF. The CDR3 nucleotides read TGTGCCAGCAGCCCATTTACCCGCGGCCGCCTGGATGGTCGGTCCTACGAGCAGTACTTC.

This sequence joins TRBV9 and TRBJ2-7; a weak D match, TRBD2 (5 bases). CDR1 is SGDLS and CDR2 is YYNGEE in the germline V gene. The germline V and J ends were trimmed by 0 bases and 1 base, with 14 bases remaining between them. The CDR3 extends over 16 amino acids. The CDR3 nucleotides read TGTGCCAGCAGCGTAGGATTCGGGGTACTGTCCTACGAGCAGTACTTC. Its protein product is CASSVGFGVLSYEQYF.

The chain is built from TRBV29-1 and TRBJ2-5, with a tentative D call TRBD2 (5 bases). The J call may be in error: the DNA end matches TRBJ2-7 better. This CDR3 contains 15 residues. Germline V CDR1 and CDR2: SQVTM, ANQGSEA. CDR3 in DNA: TGCAGCGTTGAAGATCATGAGGGCAGGTCCTACGAGCAGTACTTC. This gives the protein CSVEDHEGRSYEQYF.

The chain carries TRBV9 and TRBJ1-1; 8 bases map to TRBD1. This CDR3 is built from 14 residues. Germline CDR1 is SGDLS and CDR2 is YYNGEE. The V and J ends lost 4 bases and 5 bases, in that order; junction bases with no gene match: 7. CDR3 amino acids: CASSLGQGLTEAFF. The DNA for the CDR3 is TGTGCCAGCAGCCTTGGACAGGGACTAACTGAAGCTTTCTTT.

The genes are TRBV5-4 and TRBJ2-7; no reliable D call. Trimming took 2 bases from V and 2 from J, leaving 11 bases between them. This CDR3 comprises 14 residues. Germline CDR1 reads SGHNT; CDR2 reads YYREEE (reference sequence). The CDR3 bases are TGTGCCAGCAGCTTTATCTCCTCCGCCTACGAGCAGTACTTC. The encoded protein is CASSFISSAYEQYF.

The chain joins TRBV4-1 to TRBJ2-7; TRBD1 matches 9 bases. This CDR3 has 16 residues. Germline V gene lookup returns CDR1 MGHRA and CDR2 YSYEKL. V gave up 6 bases and J gave up 3 bases; unmatched junction bases: 12. CDR3 protein: CASSRGVGTGRYEQYF. CDR3 in DNA: TGCGCCAGCAGTCGGGGTGTGGGGACAGGGCGCTACGAGCAGTACTTC.

V and J are TRBV27 and TRBJ2-7; TRBD2 might be the D (5 bases). Trimming removed 0 bases at V and 6 bases at J, with 9 bases between. Germline V gives CDR1 MNHEY, CDR2 SMNVEV (reference sequence). The CDR3 has 13 residues. As DNA, the CDR3 is TGTGCCAGCAGTTTATCAGGGAGAAGCGAGCAGTACTTC. This encodes CASSLSGRSEQYF.

The rearrangement joins TRBV9 to TRBJ1-6; 11 bases are shared with TRBD1. Germline values: CDR1 SGDLS, CDR2 YYNGEE. Trimming cost V 4 bases and J 0 bases; bases outside gene matches: 3. CDR3 length: 17 amino acids. CDR3 protein: CASSPGTGGSYNSPLHF. The DNA of the CDR3 is TGTGCCAGCAGCCCGGGGACAGGGGGCTCCTATAATTCACCCCTCCACTTT.

The V call is TRBV28, the J call TRBJ1-3; D possibly corresponds to TRBD1 (6 bases). V was shortened by 2 bases and J by 0 bases, with 14 bases between the two germline ends. Germline CDR1 and CDR2: MDHEN and SYDVKM. There are 17 residues in the CDR3. CDR3 sequence reads: CASSLGRGFLSGNTIYF. CDR3 in DNA: TGTGCCAGCAGTTTAGGTAGGGGGTTCCTCTCTGGAAACACCATATATTTT.

The chain uses TRBV2 and TRBJ2-7, with a weak D call TRBD1 (6 bases). The V gene lost 7 bases and the J gene lost 0 bases, with 16 bases spanning the gap. The CDR3 is 15 amino acids. CDR1 and CDR2 (germline): SNHLY, FYNNEI. Written as DNA, the CDR3 is TGTGCCAGCACCGACCCGGGACAAAGCTCCTACGAGCAGTACTTC. It codes for CASTDPGQSSYEQYF. The full variable domain, completed using reference TRBV2 and TRBJ2-7, is EPEVTQTPSHQVTQMGQEVILRCVPISNHLYFYWYRQILGQKVEFLVSFYNNEISEKSEIFDDQFSVERPDGSNFTLKIRSTKLEDSAMYFCASTDPGQSSYEQYFGPGTRLTVT.

The V and J genes are TRBV7-8 and TRBJ1-1; the D gene is possibly TRBD1 (6 bases). This CDR3 spans 12 amino acids. Germline CDR1 SGHVS, CDR2 FQNEAQ. Trimming stripped 9 bases from V and 7 bases from J, with 15 bases between. CDR3 in amino acids: CASRGGADEAFF. The DNA for the CDR3 is TGTGCCAGTCGGGGGGGGGCGGATGAAGCTTTCTTT.